This TCR beta chain appears in the sequencing data of a study of blood T cells in healthy people across ages. Study-wide points: Without sorted subsets, naive and antigen-experienced compartments could not be conclusively compared.

Concerning this clonotype itself: The target antigen is unknown.

Next came a second PCR, run for roughly 7 to 12 cycles, which used a sample-barcoded 5' primer along with a J-beta primer mix. MiXCR, run by TCRdb on the 5' RACE reads, gives a single entry per CDR3 protein. The sample holds roughly 800,000 distinct CDR3 sequences, 58% seen once. Per germline, CDR1 DFQATT and CDR2 SNEGSKA (reference sequence). This CDR3 is 15 amino acids long. V gave up 5 bases and J gave up 2 bases, with 17 bases separating them. Those donating, healthy Caucasian individuals from Russia, were aged roughly 6 to 95. For every donor, a draw yielded roughly 9.3 milliliters of peripheral blood. Extraction yielded at least 6 micrograms of total RNA per sample.

Sequenced input: blood. The rearrangement uses TRBV20-1 and TRBJ2-3; a possible D gene is TRBD2 (6 bases). This receptor was taken from a man younger than 45 in good health. CDR3 sequence reads: CSARLAGFITDTQYF. CDR3 DNA sequence: TGCAGTGCTCGACTCGCGGGGTTCATCACAGATACGCAGTATTTT.